This is a list of T cell receptor beta chains from one sample in a study of T cell responses to AZD1222 COVID-19 vaccine. TCRdb keeps only in-frame clones here, not all; method: immunoSEQ multiplex PCR. The sample yields approximately 130,000 clones, 75% to 95% seen once. The source material was peripheral blood, sampled 28 days after the second dose of the MenACWY control vaccine. Every receptor here comes from an adult who received the MenACWY meningococcal vaccine as a control. Each CDR3 is given with its conserved first and last residue. A D gene is named only where the DNA matches it firmly. The size of a clone is reported for some rows only, either as once, few or many, or as a class for expanded clones.

j_call,clone_size,d_call,v_call,cdr3_aa,cdr3_nt
TRBJ2-1,.,.,TRBV7-2,CASKTRDKHEQFF,TGTGCCAGCAAAACCCGGGACAAGCATGAGCAGTTCTTC
TRBJ2-3,.,TRBD1,TRBV5-1,CASSSRQGAAADTQYF,TGCGCCAGCAGCTCGCGACAGGGGGCGGCGGCAGATACGCAGTATTTT
TRBJ2-2,.,TRBD2,TRBV28,CASSLSGRAPGELFF,TGTGCCAGCAGTTTATCTGGGAGGGCCCCCGGGGAGCTGTTTTTT
TRBJ2-7,once,TRBD2,TRBV27,CASSPQLTSGIYEQYF,TGTGCCAGCAGTCCCCAGCTAACTAGCGGCATCTACGAGCAGTACTTC
TRBJ2-7,.,.,TRBV18,CASSPAPPYEQYF,TGTGCCAGCTCACCAGCGCCTCCCTACGAGCAGTACTTC
TRBJ2-1,.,.,TRBV10-3,CAISESLGGAQGEQFF,TGTGCCATCAGTGAGTCGTTAGGGGGGGCGCAGGGTGAGCAGTTCTTC
TRBJ1-5,.,.,TRBV10-3,CATGRGYDSNQPQHF,TGTGCTACCGGCCGGGGATACGATAGCAATCAGCCCCAGCATTTT
TRBJ2-7,few,.,TRBV5-8,CASNQDFPPAYEQYF,TGTGCCAGCAACCAGGACTTCCCCCCGGCCTACGAGCAGTACTTC
TRBJ2-3,.,TRBD2,TRBV13,CASSPNPLLAGGPGTDTQYF,TGTGCCAGCAGCCCTAATCCGTTGCTAGCGGGGGGACCAGGCACAGATACGCAGTATTTT
TRBJ1-1,.,.,TRBV28,CASSLLQAEAFF,TGTGCCAGCAGTTTACTACAGGCTGAAGCTTTCTTT